The TCR beta chain described here comes from a study of cytomegalovirus exposure and HLA in healthy donors (dated by TCRdb to about 2017). Notes on the research overall: According to an earlier analysis of around 600 of the donors, roughly 180 million T cells yielded 90 million to 130 million unique TCR beta sequences and around 280 Gb of sequence data. The study aimed to test whether cataloging public T cell receptors could reveal signatures of past pathogen exposure. Donor age, sex, ethnicity and CMV serostatus were collected together with the repertoire data. An earlier analysis of some 500 of the donors used high-throughput TCR beta sequencing to judge whether each TCR beta V gene segment behaved as functional or pseudogenic. A separate validation cohort of approximately 130 different subjects was used in addition to the 666-subject first cohort. In a later genetic analysis, genome-wide SNP genotypes for about three fifths of the roughly 670 donors were used, and that subset was treated as a discovery cohort. Typing coverage differed by locus: A, B, C, DRB1 and DQB1 were typed in roughly 620-640 donors, DQA1 in 500 to 550, DPA1 in 600 to 610, and DPB1 in 400 to 490. Approximately 310 gigabases of sequencing data and around 85 million unique TCR sequences made up an early release that covered approximately 620 HLA-typed donors. The study profiled the T cell repertoires of some 610 subjects by immunosequencing and related them to cytomegalovirus serostatus. High-throughput TCR immunosequencing, statistical association of individual TCRs with disease status, and machine learning were combined to predict cytomegalovirus infection status. On average, roughly 240,000 unique TCR beta nucleotide sequences were sequenced per donor among 300 to 500 genotyped donors of the cohort, with 15% to 20% of those sequences being non-productive. About five DR-DQ haplotypes were handled as single units for association and clustering because linkage in the cohort was strong. All discovery cohort repertoires had been generated using a single sequencing platform. The later analysis used no new phenotypic data to find candidate immune exposures, relying instead on TCR beta sequences and their occurrence across donors. The genetic ancestry cluster associated with self-reported Caucasian donors included about 81% of the approximately 430 genotyped donors. Class I and class II HLA loci were covered by the typing at four-digit resolution. To study patterns of TCR occurrence, a later analysis re-analyzed previously published TCR beta repertoires from 666 donors and added high-resolution HLA genotyping. Findings and caveats that apply to the study as a whole: The only immune exposure information available for the cohort was CMV serostatus. A cluster of highly shared sequence variants was judged likely to be a technical artifact of the sequencing pipeline. Strong co-occurrence of HLA alleles, especially DR and DQ, made assigning TCR associations to individual alleles difficult. In vitro tests confirmed that a few of the cytomegalovirus-associated TCR beta chains recognize cytomegalovirus antigens. The study listed 150 to 200 TCR beta chains as associated with cytomegalovirus. While some public TCRs were present in many individuals, most TCR sequences turned up only very rarely across donors. In an earlier analysis of about 540 of the donors, most TCR beta V segments were observed in productive rearrangements about 87% or about 30% of the time, broadly matching IMGT annotations. According to a later analysis, TCR association rates differed among HLA loci, with DRB1 alleles showing the most associated TCRs and HLA-C alleles showing the fewest. In a later analysis, several top co-occurrence clusters were reported to appear linked to parvovirus B19, influenza, CMV and Epstein-Barr virus. Because HLA typing was missing for some donors at each locus, association tests included only the typed subset. In a later analysis, HLA-associated TCR beta chains showed more clonal expansion and lower generation probabilities than non-associated chains that were equally common. The authors suggested that the approach could potentially be extended to other disease states and immunological phenotypes. A further reported finding was that TCR beta sequences accurately predicted the HLA-A and HLA-B alleles for most subjects in the first cohort. A later analysis found that most CMV-associated TCR beta chains appeared HLA-restricted, with HLA associations seemingly driven largely by CMV exposure. Cytomegalovirus status was reported to be diagnosed by the classifier with high specificity and sensitivity in both the original and validation cohorts. Roughly uniform sequencing depth across donors was assumed in presence/absence analyses, although this assumption may not hold. Some IMGT-functional V segments, including TRBV6-2 and TRBV6-3, could not be distinguished by the 87-base-pair reads and were therefore excluded. A later analysis associated 15,000 to 20,000 TCR beta sequences with specific HLA alleles at a false discovery rate of 0.05. Because counts were too low, 15 or so rarely observed V segments, including chromosome 9 orphons, were excluded from the earlier analysis of about 500 of the donors. In this cohort, only TCR beta chains were sequenced, and detectable features were limited by the absence of alpha or paired-chain data. Compared with the roughly 670-donor mean, donors in an Asian-associated ancestry cluster had fewer N-insertions in productive TCRs, according to a later genetic analysis. Correlated functional status among segregating V segments might be attributable to linkage disequilibrium, but an unknown experimental factor could not be ruled out. In a later genetic analysis, a missense DCLRE1C variant was associated with V-gene and J-gene trimming of TCR beta chains, and the association was replicated in an independent cohort.

From its cysteine to its phenylalanine, the CDR3 spans 12 amino acids. Of the read, only the CDR3 DNA is kept; its 36 bases are in frame from base 1. V drops 3 bases and J drops 10 bases, leaving 10 bases in between. From the germline V gene (reference sequence), CDR1 is WNHNN and CDR2 is SYGVQD. Library creation used the immunoSEQ multiplex PCR assay. For the multiplex PCR, a mixture combining 60 forward primers for TCR Vbeta segments and 13 reverse primers for TCR Jbeta segments was used. The CDR3 region of rearranged TCR beta genes was amplified from genomic DNA with a multiplex PCR assay. On the Illumina HiSeq System, the amplified TCR beta libraries were sequenced as 87-base-pair reads. Under the source paper's analysis protocol: In a later analysis, some 80 million unique TCR beta chains were counted across the approximately 620 repertoires, and around 10 million of these chains were shared by at least two donors. Raw reads were error-corrected and collapsed into unique sequences with a nearest-neighbor algorithm that merged closely related sequences to remove PCR and sequencing errors. CDR3 sequences were aligned to IMGT reference sequences to assign V, D and J gene segments. For a sequence to be retained, a match of at least six nucleotides to both a V gene segment and a J gene segment was required. A rearrangement was called productive if the CDR3 had no stop codons and remained in frame with V and J, and every other rearrangement was called non-productive. CDR3 was defined according to IMGT convention as the region running from the second conserved V-encoded cysteine to the conserved J-encoded phenylalanine. In an earlier analysis of more than 550 of the donors, sequences lacking an unambiguous match to a single V gene segment were excluded. An earlier analysis of 587 of the donors called V segments functional above 56.7% productive rearrangements and segregating when the between-donor standard deviation exceeded 5%. A statistical classification framework was built for diagnosing cytomegalovirus status from the catalog of TCR beta chain sequences. V and J gene assignment, in a later analysis, came from comparing TCR nucleotide sequences with IMGT/GENE-DB human TR gene sequences. Using the TCRdist pipeline, a later analysis assigned CDR3 sequences along with most-parsimonious VDJ recombination scenarios. In a later analysis, every TCR beta chain was defined by the combination of its CDR3 amino acid sequence and its V-gene family, and reads without a unique V-gene family were dropped. As a way to deal with suspected cross-contamination and a sequencing artifact, a later analysis dropped over 550 nucleotide sequences that were highly shared and had low generation probability. A later analysis calculated a clonal expansion index for each public chain from normalized within-repertoire ranks of inferred template counts. A later analysis computed generation probabilities with a VDJ recombination model fitted to out-of-frame rearrangements, and checked the results against IGoR. In a later analysis, TCR-TCR, TCR-HLA and TCR-CMV co-occurrence was scored with hypergeometric tests, and a repertoire-size bias correction was applied to TCR pairs. To estimate false discovery rates, a later analysis permuted the HLA or CMV assignments 20 times. In a later analysis, co-occurring TCRs were grouped using DBSCAN, with TCRdist sequence similarity added in when clustering inside HLA-allele-positive subsets. Repertoires with fewer than 30,000 or more than 120,000 public chains, plus five repertoires with anomalous nucleotide sharing, were excluded from co-occurrence clustering. The immuneACCESS repertoire file appears here via TCRdb, limited to in-frame rearrangements. These files lack a portion of the clones; in checked studies, under half of the deficit traces to unresolved V genes, and the cause of the others is not known. V and J calls and clone size are as listed in that table; D and trimming were resolved from the DNA. The sample table holds 100,000 to 120,000 clones, of which 79% were seen once. About 6.8% of the sample is held by the ten biggest clonotypes.

The cohort comprised under 700 healthy bone marrow donors. At the time of sampling, every cohort member was nominally healthy, though immune exposures that went unrecorded were likely present. The donor was CMV seropositive and belonged to the group of over 250 seropositive cohort members. A peripheral blood sample was provided by each donor, and peripheral blood mononuclear cells were used for TCR beta sequencing. Genomic DNA extraction from the blood cell samples was performed with the Qiagen DNeasy Blood Extraction Kit. This clone came up once. Its antigen remains unidentified. No qualities accompany the bases; no much larger clone lies one base away.

The chain is assembled from TRBV10-1 and TRBJ2-1; the D gene is not confidently resolved. This receptor was identified in a man aged 30-40 years in good health and CMV-seropositive. The sample was PBMCs. The CDR3 protein is CASSETVTEQFF. The DNA is TGCGCCAGCAGTGAAACGGTAACCGAGCAGTTCTTC.